This T cell receptor beta chain originates from a study of cytomegalovirus exposure and HLA in healthy donors. From germline, CDR1 is LGHNT and CDR2 FRNRAP. The CDR3 has 15 amino acids. V dropped 0 bases and J dropped 0 bases, with 5 bases sitting between them. PCR primers comprised 60 Vbeta and 13 Jbeta primers. Profiling relied on immunoSEQ multiplex PCR, and the TCRdb table lists in-frame clones only, not all of them. This table has about 170,000 clones, about 62% appearing once. Sequencing was done on a sample of PBMCs. The source is a man between 35 and 55 years old in good health and CMV-seronegative. The V gene is TRBV12-5, the J gene TRBJ2-2; the D gene is possibly TRBD1 (5 bases). The CDR3 coding sequence is TGTGCTAGTGGTTTGGTGACAGCGAACACCGGGGAGCTGTTTTTT. As protein: CASGLVTANTGELFF.